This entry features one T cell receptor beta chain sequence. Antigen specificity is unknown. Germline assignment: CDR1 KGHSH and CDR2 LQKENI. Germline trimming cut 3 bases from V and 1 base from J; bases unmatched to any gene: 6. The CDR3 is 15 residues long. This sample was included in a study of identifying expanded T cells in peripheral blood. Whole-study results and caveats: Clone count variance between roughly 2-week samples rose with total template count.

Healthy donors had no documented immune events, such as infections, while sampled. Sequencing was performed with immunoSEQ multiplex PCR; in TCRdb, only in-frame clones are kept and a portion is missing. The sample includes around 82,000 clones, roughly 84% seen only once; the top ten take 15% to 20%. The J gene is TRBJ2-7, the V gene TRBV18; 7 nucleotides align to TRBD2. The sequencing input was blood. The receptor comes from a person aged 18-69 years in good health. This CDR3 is CASSPARAGSYEQYF. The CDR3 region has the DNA TGTGCCAGCTCACCGGCGCGAGCGGGATCCTACGAGCAGTACTTC.